One sample yielded the 28 T cell receptor beta chains listed below, sequenced in a study of Graves' ophthalmopathy and Graves' hyperthyroidism. Amplification of TCR beta CDR3 regions used RNA transcripts. A first-round RT-PCR used HTBI primers, followed by a second-round multiplex PCR. TCRdb reprocessed the multiplex PCR reads with MiXCR, giving one entry per CDR3 protein. This table holds 350,000 to 400,000 distinct CDR3 sequences, 18% found once. Sequencing was performed on peripheral blood. The receptor source for this set is a woman aged 18-35 years with Graves' ophthalmopathy.

This clonotype came up many times. The chain is built from TRBV27 and TRBJ2-7; 10 bases are a match to TRBD1. The CDR3 covers 16 residues. Trimming cost V 4 bases and J 0 bases; bases outside gene matches: 6. The V gene's germline CDR1 is MNHEY and CDR2 SMNVEV (reference sequence). Here the CDR3 reads CASSSPRTGGSYEQYF. Written as DNA, the CDR3 is TGTGCCAGCAGTTCTCCCCGGACAGGGGGCTCCTACGAGCAGTACTTC.

The J gene is TRBJ1-5, the V gene TRBV10-3; the D is unclear. Looked up from germline, CDR1 is ENHRY and CDR2 is SYGVKD. CDR3 length: 15 amino acids. Trimming pared 4 bases from V and 4 bases from J, leaving 14 bases between. The CDR3 reads CAISVLAGPNQPQHF. In nucleotides, the CDR3 is TGTGCCATCAGTGTTCTCGCAGGTCCAAATCAGCCCCAGCATTTT.

This CDR3 is CASSLYTGFGSPLHF. In nucleotides, the CDR3 is TGTGCCAGCAGTTTATATACAGGGTTCGGATCACCCCTCCACTTT. This chain connects TRBV27 to TRBJ1-6; tentative D call: TRBD1 (6 bases). V was cut by 1 base and J by 10 bases, with 14 bases left in between. The CDR3 extends over 15 amino acids. In germline, CDR1 is MNHEY, CDR2 SMNVEV (reference sequence).

This clonotype showed up many times. The V and J genes are TRBV28 and TRBJ1-2; no firm D call. Trimming removed 7 bases from V and 0 bases from J, with 6 bases in between. The CDR3 is 12 residues long. Germline V lookup: CDR1 MDHEN, CDR2 SYDVKM. The CDR3 DNA reads TGTGCCAGCAACACAGCTAACTATGGCTACACCTTC. It specifies CASNTANYGYTF.

Many counts were recorded for this clonotype. The chain uses TRBV6-2 or TRBV6-3 and TRBJ2-1, with TRBD1 matching over 7 bases. The CDR3 is made up of 15 amino acids. The V gene end was trimmed by 5 bases and the J gene end by 2 bases; junction bases not matched to a gene: 6. Per germline, CDR1 MNHEY and CDR2 SVGEGT. CDR3 region: CASSRTGQTYNEQFF. CDR3 nucleotides: TGTGCCAGCAGTAGAACGGGACAGACCTACAATGAGCAGTTCTTC.

At least ten counts were recorded for this clonotype. The genes are TRBV29-1 and TRBJ2-7; D could derive from TRBD1 or TRBD2 (5 bases each). Between the trimmed V and J ends, which lost 6 bases and 1 base, there was a span of 13 bases. CDR3 length: 13 residues. Germline V gene sequence: CDR1 SQVTM, CDR2 ANQGSEA. DNA for the CDR3: TGCAGCGTGATCGGGACGCAGTCCTACGAGCAGTACTTC. Amino acids: CSVIGTQSYEQYF.

There are many counts of this clonotype. The chain links TRBV6-5 to TRBJ2-7; D is undetermined. The germline gives CDR1 MNHEY, CDR2 SVGAGI. The CDR3 totals 14 residues. V was clipped by 5 bases and J by 4 bases, with 15 bases between them. The DNA for the CDR3 is TGTGCCAGCAGTAGCCGCGGAGCAGGATACGAGCAGTACTTC. It specifies CASSSRGAGYEQYF.

The chain joins TRBV3-1 to TRBJ2-7, with a weak D call TRBD2 (6 bases). In germline, CDR1 is LGHDT, CDR2 YNNKEL (reference sequence). Trimming cost V 4 bases and J 0 bases, with 13 bases left between them. This CDR3 has 15 residues. This CDR3 reads CASSPRDLLSYEQYF. The DNA of the CDR3 is TGTGCCAGCAGCCCCCGGGACTTACTCTCCTACGAGCAGTACTTC.

This clonotype was seen at least ten times. The chain couples TRBV25-1 to TRBJ1-2, with D possibly matching TRBD1 (5 bases). The CDR3 is made up of 14 amino acids. Germline V lookup: CDR1 MGHDK, CDR2 SYGVNS. Trimming stripped 6 bases from V and 2 bases from J, with 13 bases between. The CDR3 coding sequence is TGTGCCAGCAGGGGGGGGGACCCGAACTATGGCTACACCTTC. Amino acids: CASRGGDPNYGYTF.

This clonotype was found many times. The chain has TRBV2 and TRBJ2-7; 10 positions match TRBD1. There are 15 residues in the CDR3. Germline V gene data show CDR1 as SNHLY and CDR2 as FYNNEI. Trimming took 2 bases from V and 5 from J; bases not matched to a gene: 6. The CDR3 sequence: CASSEWGQGRNEQYF. The DNA for the CDR3 is TGTGCCAGCAGTGAATGGGGACAGGGGAGAAACGAGCAGTACTTC.

A few counts support this clonotype. The genes are TRBV12-3 or TRBV12-4 and TRBJ1-1; D remains ambiguous. The CDR3 is 12 residues long. CDR3 sequence reads: CAVGEPNTEAFF. The CDR3 DNA follows: TGTGCGGTCGGGGAGCCCAACACTGAAGCTTTCTTT.

The table lists this clonotype with many counts. The chain is built from TRBV29-1 and TRBJ1-3; D remains ambiguous. The V end was cut by 4 bases, the J end by 3 bases, with 4 bases between. This CDR3 region has 11 residues. CDR1 is SQVTM, CDR2 ANQGSEA, per germline. This CDR3 is CSVAVGNTIYF. As DNA, the CDR3 is TGCAGCGTTGCAGTTGGAAACACCATATATTTT.

This clonotype has just one count. V usage is TRBV28 and J usage is TRBJ2-7; TRBD2 agrees at 10 bases. V gave up 4 bases and J gave up 3 bases; unmatched junction bases: 12. The CDR3 runs 17 residues. The germline V gene encodes CDR1 MDHEN and CDR2 SYDVKM. The CDR3 sequence: CASSSSGTSAKIYEQYF. The CDR3 DNA is TGTGCCAGCAGTTCCTCCGGGACTAGCGCCAAAATCTACGAGCAGTACTTC.

Many counts were recorded for this clonotype. This sequence joins TRBV6-2 or TRBV6-3 and TRBJ1-2; perhaps TRBD1 as D (5 bases). This CDR3 has 17 amino acids. Germline V gene data show CDR1 as MNHEY and CDR2 as SVGEGT. The V gene lost 3 bases and the J gene lost 3 bases, with 20 bases spanning the gap. In DNA form, the CDR3 reads TGTGCCAGCAGTTATGGGGGAGGTCACAGCACCCACTATGGCTACACCTTC. It specifies CASSYGGGHSTHYGYTF.

V usage is TRBV30 and J usage is TRBJ1-6; no firm D call. V was shortened by 0 bases and J by 7 bases, with 16 bases between the two germline ends. Germline CDR1 GTSNPN, CDR2 SVGIG (reference sequence). The CDR3 spans 16 residues. The CDR3 loop is CAWSVQPGRINSPLHF. The CDR3 DNA follows: TGTGCCTGGAGTGTACAGCCCGGACGGATCAATTCACCCCTCCACTTT.

Ten or more counts support this clonotype. The chain uses TRBV6-2 or TRBV6-3 and TRBJ1-1; perhaps TRBD1 as D (5 bases). Per the germline V gene, CDR1 is MNHEY and CDR2 is SVGEGT. The V gene lost 5 bases and the J gene lost 0 bases, with 13 bases spanning the gap. The CDR3 is made up of 15 amino acids. CDR3 residues: CASSRSRAMNTEAFF. The CDR3 bases are TGTGCCAGCAGTAGGTCCAGGGCTATGAACACTGAAGCTTTCTTT.

This clonotype was seen at least ten times. The chain is built from TRBV24-1 and TRBJ2-7; 9 bases line up with TRBD1. There are 15 residues in the CDR3. The V segment lost 4 bases and the J segment 1 base; nucleotides outside the gene matches: 4. Germline CDR1 and CDR2: KGHDR and SFDVKD. The CDR3 coding sequence is TGTGCCACCAGTGACCCCGGGACAGGGTCCTACGAGCAGTACTTC. This translates into CATSDPGTGSYEQYF.

This clonotype was counted ten times or more. The rearrangement links TRBV6-1 to TRBJ1-6, with 9 bases aligning to TRBD1. The CDR3 is 13 residues long. V was pared by 6 bases and J by 7 bases, with 1 base of the junction left unmatched. Germline V gene lookup returns CDR1 MNHNS and CDR2 SASEGT. The CDR3 here is CASRGQGNSPLHF. The CDR3 DNA follows: TGTGCCAGCAGGGGACAGGGCAATTCACCCCTCCACTTT.

This clonotype was detected ten times or more. The chain is built from TRBV29-1 and TRBJ1-1, with 9 nucleotides matching TRBD1. The ends lost 5 bases at V and 3 bases at J; junction bases unmatched: 7. There are 14 residues in the CDR3. The germline V gene has CDR1 SQVTM and CDR2 ANQGSEA. This chain's CDR3 is CSVQTGGGDTEAFF. In nucleotides, the CDR3 is TGCAGCGTTCAGACAGGGGGTGGGGACACTGAAGCTTTCTTT.

This clonotype was picked up many times. The V call is TRBV28, the J call TRBJ1-1, with TRBD1 identical over 11 bases. CDR3 length: 16 residues. CDR1 and CDR2 (germline): MDHEN, SYDVKM. The trim removed 6 bases at V and 1 base at J, leaving 7 bases unmatched. The CDR3 bases are TGTGCCAGCAGCCCAGGGACAGGGGGGAAGAACACTGAAGCTTTCTTT. It encodes CASSPGTGGKNTEAFF.

This clonotype has a count of ten or more. V gene TRBV28 combines with J gene TRBJ1-1; unclear D gene. This CDR3 contains 14 residues. Germline V gene lookup returns CDR1 MDHEN and CDR2 SYDVKM. V dropped 5 bases and J dropped 1 base, with 11 bases sitting between them. The chain's CDR3 is CASSTRWENTEAFF. The CDR3 coding sequence is TGTGCCAGCAGTACGAGGTGGGAGAACACTGAAGCTTTCTTT.

This clonotype was found many times. V is TRBV27 and J is TRBJ1-2, with D possibly TRBD1 on 6 matching bases. The ends were cut back, 4 bases at V and 2 bases at J, with 17 bases in the middle. The CDR3 extends over 16 amino acids. Per germline, CDR1 MNHEY and CDR2 SMNVEV (reference sequence). The CDR3 region is CASSSARGAQNYGYTF. For the CDR3, the DNA is TGTGCCAGCAGTTCCGCCCGGGGGGCGCAAAACTATGGCTACACCTTC.

The chain carries TRBV30 and TRBJ2-7, with D perhaps TRBD2 (6 bases). Germline V gives CDR1 GTSNPN, CDR2 SVGIG (reference sequence). The CDR3 covers 14 residues. Trimming took 3 bases from V and 4 from J, leaving 16 bases between them. The CDR3 reads CAWRRGGSYYEQYF. CDR3 bases: TGTGCCTGGAGGCGGGGAGGTTCATATTACGAGCAGTACTTC.

To note about this clonotype: This clone may be a read error of a much larger clone one base away. The chain carries TRBV18 and TRBJ2-7; 7 bases are shared with TRBD1. The CDR3 runs 15 residues. Germline V gene lookup returns CDR1 KGHSH and CDR2 LQKENI. The CDR3 DNA reads as TGTGTCAGCTCACCAGCAGACAGGGCATCCTACGAGCAGTACTTC. Encoded protein: CVSSPADRASYEQYF.

This clonotype was observed many times. V and J are TRBV11-2 and TRBJ2-7, with TRBD1 identical over 7 bases. The germline V gene encodes CDR1 SGHAT and CDR2 FQNNGV. This CDR3 has 13 amino acids. Trimming removed 5 bases from V and 7 bases from J; junction bases left unmatched: 8. In DNA, the CDR3 is TGTGCCAGCAGCCCCGACAGGGCAGGAGAGCAGTACTTC. Encoded protein: CASSPDRAGEQYF. Complete variable domain (other parts from reference TRBV11-2 and TRBJ2-7): EAGVAQSPRYKIIEKRQSVAFWCNPISGHATLYWYQQILGQGPKLLIQFQNNGVVDDSQLPKDRFSAERLKGVDSTLKIQPAKLEDSAVYLCASSPDRAGEQYFGPGTRLTVT.

The table lists this clonotype with many counts. The chain carries TRBV5-1 and TRBJ2-2; D may be TRBD1 (6 bases). Per the germline V gene, CDR1 is SGHRS and CDR2 is YFSETQ. V was pared by 1 base and J by 11 bases, with 12 bases between. This CDR3 is 13 amino acids long. CDR3 amino acids: CASSLPQGKELFF. Written as DNA, the CDR3 is TGCGCCAGCAGCTTGCCCCAGGGGAAAGAGCTGTTTTTT.

The CDR3 DNA follows: TGTGCCAGCAGATTAACAAGGACCGGGTTTGTAAATTCACCCCTCCACTTT. It codes for CASRLTRTGFVNSPLHF. J is TRBJ1-6 and V is TRBV27, with D unresolved. V dropped 6 bases and J dropped 7 bases, with 22 bases sitting between them. This CDR3 is built from 17 residues. Germline V gives CDR1 MNHEY, CDR2 SMNVEV (reference sequence).

In its sample, this clonotype was seen many times. V and J are TRBV2 and TRBJ1-1; a possible D gene is TRBD1 (5 bases). V was shortened by 7 bases and J by 5 bases, with 17 bases between the two germline ends. CDR3 length equals 14 residues. CDR1 and CDR2 (germline): SNHLY, FYNNEI. CDR3 bases: TGTGCCAGCACTCTGAGGCAGGGCGGGACTGAAGCTTTCTTT. Protein: CASTLRQGGTEAFF.